This T cell receptor (beta chain) was recorded in a study of blood T cell repertoires in COVID-19. Germline loops: CDR1 LNHNV, CDR2 YYDKDF (reference sequence). The CDR3 contains 14 residues. Trimming left V 3 bases short and J 4 bases short, with 9 bases between. Here immunoSEQ multiplex PCR was the method, and the copy in TCRdb shows in-frame clones only, minus some. Among tens of thousands of clones listed, around 84% were seen once. There are a few counts of this clone. The specimen was peripheral blood. This chain connects TRBV15 to TRBJ1-4; D is perhaps TRBD1 (5 bases). The clonotype comes from a man in his 70s with active COVID-19. The chain's CDR3 is CATSRAGRNEKLFF. The DNA for the CDR3 is TGTGCCACCAGCAGGGCAGGGCGTAATGAAAAACTGTTTTTT.